This TCR beta chain was sequenced for a study of blood T cells in healthy people across ages. For the second PCR, which ran for roughly 7 to 11 cycles, a sample-barcoded 5' primer and a J-beta primer mix were used. TCRdb analysed the 5' RACE reads with MiXCR anew, one entry per CDR3 protein. The sample consists of approximately 290,000 distinct CDR3 sequences, roughly a quarter of them appearing once. Sequences were obtained from blood. This TCR came from a woman aged 70 to 79 in good health.

This chain's CDR3 is CASSLQGREKLFF. As DNA, the CDR3 is TGTGCCAGCAGCTTACAGGGGCGGGAAAAACTGTTTTTT. This chain joins TRBV7-2 and TRBJ1-4, with TRBD1 as a possible D gene (6 bases). V was clipped by 2 bases and J by 8 bases, with 9 bases between them. CDR1 and CDR2 from the germline V gene are SGHTA and FQGNSA. This CDR3 is built from 13 residues.